The 14 T cell receptor beta chains below were found in one sample sequenced in a study of human T cells and chemical hapten exposure. From the RACE reads, TCRdb called clonotypes with MiXCR, one entry per CDR3 protein. The data hold 300,000 to 400,000 distinct CDR3 sequences, with 6% to 8.5% observed a single time. Time point: patch test 1, 2 weeks after DPC sensitization. Treatment reported: therapeutic diphenylcyclopropenone sensitization with weekly scalp DPC. The specimen comprised whole blood, sampled in connection with sensitization to the hapten diphenylcyclopropenone (DPC). Receptor source: a woman aged 18-29 years with alopecia areata. Some clones in this sample may be carry-over from other donors' samples.

V and J are TRBV5-1 and TRBJ1-2, with 11 bases identical to TRBD1. Trimming took 3 bases from V and 3 from J; bases not matched to a gene: 4. The CDR3 is made up of 15 amino acids. Germline V gene sequence: CDR1 SGHRS, CDR2 YFSETQ. CDR3 coding DNA: TGCGCCAGCAGCTCCGGACAGGGGGCGTACTATGGCTACACCTTC. It yields the protein CASSSGQGAYYGYTF. The variable domain in full, with the rest retrieved from reference TRBV5-1 and TRBJ1-2, is KAGVTQTPRYLIKTRGQQVTLSCSPISGHRSVSWYQQTPGQGLQFLFEYFSETQRNKGNFPGRFSGRQFSNSRSEMNVSTLELGDSALYLCASSSGQGAYYGYTFGSGTRLTVV.

This clonotype came up a few times. The chain employs TRBV7-2 and TRBJ2-1; 7 bases line up with TRBD2. J was trimmed by 6 bases and V by 2 bases; bases with no gene match: 4. The CDR3 sequence is 14 residues long. Germline CDR1 SGHTA, CDR2 FQGNSA. The CDR3 DNA reads as TGTGCCAGCAGCTTAAGGACTAGATCCAATGAGCAGTTCTTC. Protein product: CASSLRTRSNEQFF.

This clonotype was picked up a small number of times. The rearrangement uses TRBV2 and TRBJ1-1; D is possibly TRBD1 (6 bases). Trimming removed 4 bases from V and 8 bases from J, with 8 bases in between. Germline CDR1 SNHLY, CDR2 FYNNEI. The CDR3 spans 11 residues. Here the CDR3 DNA reads TGTGCCAGCAGTGCAGACAGGGAAGCTTTCTTT. As protein: CASSADREAFF.

The CDR3 loop reads CASSFGTTIKNIQYF. DNA for the CDR3: TGTGCCAGCAGTTTCGGGACTACAATCAAAAACATTCAGTACTTC. The chain couples TRBV27 to TRBJ2-4; 7 nucleotides line up with TRBD2. CDR1 and CDR2 (germline): MNHEY, SMNVEV (reference sequence). This CDR3 has 15 amino acids. The ends lost 3 bases at V and 3 bases at J; junction bases unmatched: 5.

This clonotype was observed a few times. As DNA, the CDR3 is TGTGCCAGCAGCGGGGGACTAGAGGAGTTGACAGATACGCAGTATTTT. This sequence encodes CASSGGLEELTDTQYF. V and J are TRBV7-3 and TRBJ2-3; 8 positions agree with TRBD2. This CDR3 contains 16 residues. CDR1 SGHTA and CDR2 FQGTGA come from the germline V gene. The ends lost 5 bases at V and 3 bases at J; junction bases unmatched: 10.

In this sample, this clonotype turned up many times. This chain links TRBV10-3 with TRBJ2-3, with 8 bases aligning to TRBD2. The CDR3 loop spans 15 amino acids. Germline V gene lookup returns CDR1 ENHRY and CDR2 SYGVKD. V lost 1 base and J lost 2; bases outside the gene matches: 2. The CDR3 nucleotides read TGTGCCATCAGTGAGTGGCGGGGGGCCACAGATACGCAGTATTTT. Amino acid sequence: CAISEWRGATDTQYF.

This clonotype was seen only a few times. The CDR3 here is CASGQRGTNQPQHF. The CDR3 region has the DNA TGTGCCAGCGGGCAAAGGGGTACGAATCAGCCCCAGCATTTT. J is TRBJ1-5 and V is TRBV6-2 or TRBV6-3, with D possibly matching TRBD1 (5 bases). Germline CDR1 MNHEY, CDR2 SVGEGT. V gave up 8 bases and J gave up 4 bases, with 15 bases separating them. The CDR3 contains 14 residues.

This chain links TRBV4-3 with TRBJ2-3; D perhaps matches TRBD1 (6 bases). Trimming left V 1 base short and J 4 bases short, with 21 bases between. This CDR3 comprises 18 residues. Germline values: CDR1 LGHNA, CDR2 YSLEER. The chain's CDR3 is CASSQGSQGTLGADTQYF. Here the CDR3 DNA reads TGCGCCAGCAGCCAAGGCTCTCAGGGGACCCTGGGGGCAGATACGCAGTATTTT.

The V gene is TRBV6-5, the J gene TRBJ2-1; D is unclear. The CDR3 is 11 residues long. The germline gives CDR1 MNHEY, CDR2 SVGAGI. V lost 7 bases and J lost 13, with 14 bases in between. This CDR3 is CASNPPGQQFF. DNA for the CDR3: TGTGCCAGCAACCCTCCGGGCCAACAGTTCTTC.

This clonotype occurred many times. DNA for the CDR3: TGTGCCAGCAGCCAAGACTCCAGTGAGCAGTTCTTC. Translating gives CASSQDSSEQFF. The V call is TRBV3-1, the J call TRBJ2-1; D ambiguous. V lost 0 bases to trimming and J lost 9 bases, with 6 bases between them. Looked up from germline, CDR1 is LGHDT and CDR2 is YNNKEL (reference sequence). CDR3 length: 12 amino acids.

The rearrangement uses TRBV15 and TRBJ1-5, with D perhaps TRBD1 (5 bases). Trimming took 5 bases from V and 2 from J, leaving 16 bases between them. The CDR3 runs 16 residues. The germline gives CDR1 LNHNV, CDR2 YYDKDF (reference sequence). The CDR3, as DNA: TGTGCCACCAGCCCACGGGGTCTGGGGGGCAATCAGCCCCAGCATTTT. Encoded protein: CATSPRGLGGNQPQHF.

J is TRBJ2-3 and V is TRBV28; D is undetermined. Per the germline V gene, CDR1 is MDHEN and CDR2 is SYDVKM. The CDR3 length is 15 residues. Deletions cut 3 bases from V and 0 bases from J, with 10 bases between. The CDR3 spells CASSFSSGSTDTQYF. The CDR3 DNA follows: TGTGCCAGCAGTTTCTCTTCCGGGAGCACAGATACGCAGTATTTT. The full variable domain, rest sourced from reference TRBV28 and TRBJ2-3, is DVKVTQSSRYLVKRTGEKVFLECVQDMDHENMFWYRQDPGLGLRLIYFSYDVKMKEKGDIPEGYSVSREKKERFSLILESASTNQTSMYLCASSFSSGSTDTQYFGPGTRLTVL.

The chain couples TRBV5-6 to TRBJ1-2; no reliable D call. The CDR3 sequence is 15 residues long. The V end lost 0 bases, the J end lost 4 bases, and 13 bases lay between the germline ends. CDR1 and CDR2 from the germline V gene are SGHDT and YYEEEE. CDR3 bases: TGTGCCAGCAGCTTGGTGCCGGGTCCGCTCTATGGCTACACCTTC. Amino acid sequence: CASSLVPGPLYGYTF. Complete variable domain (other parts from reference TRBV5-6 and TRBJ1-2): DAGVTQSPTHLIKTRGQQVTLRCSPKSGHDTVSWYQQALGQGPQFIFQYYEEEERQRGNFPDRFSGHQFPNYSSELNVNALLLGDSALYLCASSLVPGPLYGYTFGSGTRLTVV.

This chain joins TRBV5-1 and TRBJ1-6; 8 positions match TRBD1. The CDR3 is made up of 16 amino acids. J lost 11 bases, V lost 4 bases, and 14 bases had no gene match. Germline V CDR1 and CDR2: SGHRS, YFSETQ. In nucleotides, the CDR3 is TGCGCCAGCAGCCTAAACTCAGGACAGGGAAGTCCACCCCTCCACTTT. This encodes CASSLNSGQGSPPLHF.